Below are 18 T cell receptor beta chains sequenced from a single sample in a study of OX40 agonist ivuxolimab in advanced cancers. The library was built by means of the immunoSEQ multiplex PCR assay. The clones in this table, taken by TCRdb from immuneACCESS, are in-frame only. Not every clone is retained; where verified, under half of the shortfall comes from an unresolved V gene, and the cause of the rest is unknown. In this sample the table shows around 70,000 clones, almost 85% of which occur a single time. The ten top clones hold 4.5% to 6% of the sample. This material consisted of CD4+ or CD8+ T cells sorted from blood, taken in a trial of the OX40 agonist ivuxolimab. These receptors came from an adult with an advanced solid tumor such as melanoma, head and neck, liver or kidney cancer.

This chain joins TRBV9 and TRBJ2-6; either TRBD1 or TRBD2 may supply D (6 bases each). V dropped 0 bases and J dropped 1 base, with 17 bases sitting between them. Looked up from germline, CDR1 is SGDLS and CDR2 is YYNGEE. The CDR3 consists of 19 residues. CDR3 DNA: TGTGCCAGCAGCGTAGACCCGGGGCAGGGGAGGTCTGGGGCCAACGTCCTGACTTTC. This sequence encodes CASSVDPGQGRSGANVLTF. Full variable domain (missing parts from reference TRBV9 and TRBJ2-6): DSGVTQTPKHLITATGQRVTLRCSPRSGDLSVYWYQQSLDQGLQFLIQYYNGEERAKGNILERFSAQQFPDLHSELNLSSLELGDSALYFCASSVDPGQGRSGANVLTFGAGSRLTVL.

The V gene is TRBV4-2, the J gene TRBJ1-3, with a weak D call TRBD1 (5 bases). This CDR3 is 16 amino acids long. The germline gives CDR1 LGHNA, CDR2 YNFKEQ. Deletions cut 0 bases from V and 4 bases from J, with 13 bases between. The chain's CDR3 is CASSQDPGAWGNTIYF. The CDR3 DNA reads as TGTGCCAGCAGCCAAGATCCCGGGGCGTGGGGAAACACCATATATTTT.

The chain joins TRBV2 to TRBJ2-4; TRBD2 agrees at 10 bases. CDR3 length equals 16 residues. Germline assignment: CDR1 SNHLY and CDR2 FYNNEI. V trimming: 3 bases; J trimming: 1 base; junction bases outside the gene matches: 3. CDR3 protein: CASSDETSGAKNIQYF. The CDR3 nucleotides are TGTGCCAGCAGTGATGAGACTAGCGGGGCCAAAAACATTCAGTACTTC.

This clone was seen a few times. This sequence joins TRBV6-5 and TRBJ1-1, with D possibly being TRBD1 (6 bases). The V end was cut by 6 bases, the J end by 4 bases, with 15 bases between. The germline V gene encodes CDR1 MNHEY and CDR2 SVGAGI. The CDR3 has 14 amino acids. The CDR3 sequence is CASRKVGGVTEAFF. The CDR3 DNA follows: TGTGCCAGCAGGAAGGTCGGGGGCGTCACTGAAGCTTTCTTT.

The chain carries TRBV2 and TRBJ1-5; D call uncertain. Germline V gives CDR1 SNHLY, CDR2 FYNNEI. CDR3 size: 16 residues. The V and J ends lost 0 bases and 6 bases respectively, with 15 bases between them. The chain's CDR3 is CASSEALPGIFQPQHF. The CDR3 bases are TGTGCCAGCAGTGAAGCGCTTCCGGGGATTTTTCAGCCCCAGCATTTT.

V and J are TRBV7-2 and TRBJ2-5; 11 bases are shared with TRBD2. The J segment lost 2 bases and the V segment lost 3 bases, leaving 2 bases of the junction unmatched. Germline CDR1 reads SGHTA; CDR2 reads FQGNSA. The CDR3 covers 15 residues. The CDR3 reads CASSFRTSGQETQYF. CDR3 DNA: TGTGCCAGCAGCTTCAGGACTAGCGGGCAAGAGACCCAGTACTTC.

The chain carries TRBV6-6 and TRBJ2-2; D unclear. Trimming took off 7 bases at V and 6 bases at J, with 12 bases between the two ends. The CDR3 runs 13 residues. CDR1 and CDR2 from the germline V gene are MNHNY and SVGAGI (reference sequence). The CDR3 DNA follows: TGTGCCAGCACCTTACGCCAGGCCGGGGAGCTGTTTTTT. It yields the protein CASTLRQAGELFF.

The rearrangement joins TRBV2 to TRBJ1-2; the match to TRBD1 covers 9 bases. The CDR3 length is 13 residues. J lost 8 bases, V lost 6 bases, and 7 bases had no gene match. Germline V gives CDR1 SNHLY, CDR2 FYNNEI. CDR3 bases: TGTGCCAGCAGACCGGGACAGGGAGCCGGCTACACCTTC. This gives the protein CASRPGQGAGYTF.

The chain recombines TRBV6-5 with TRBJ2-3, with no clear D. The V end was cut by 5 bases, the J end by 8 bases, with 17 bases between. The CDR3 runs to 14 residues. Germline CDR1 reads MNHEY; CDR2 reads SVGAGI. The CDR3: CASSPQSRSGTQYF. The CDR3 region has the DNA TGTGCCAGCAGTCCCCAATCGCGATCTGGTACGCAGTATTTT.

This clone was observed a few times. V and J are TRBV7-6 and TRBJ2-2; no clear D. Germline CDR1 SGHVS, CDR2 FNYEAQ. The CDR3 extends over 14 amino acids. Trimming took 3 bases from V and 2 from J, leaving 7 bases between them. CDR3 loop: CASSFTDNTGELFF. DNA for the CDR3: TGTGCCAGCAGCTTTACGGATAACACCGGGGAGCTGTTTTTT.

DNA for the CDR3: TGTGCCAGCAGTGGACAGAGTAGCACAGATACGCAGTATTTT. Its protein is CASSGQSSTDTQYF. The V and J genes are TRBV2 and TRBJ2-3, with TRBD1 as a possible D gene (5 bases). V was shortened by 4 bases and J by 0 bases, with 8 bases between the two germline ends. Germline V gene sequence: CDR1 SNHLY, CDR2 FYNNEI. This CDR3 region has 14 residues.

The chain couples TRBV29-1 to TRBJ2-5, with a tentative D call TRBD1 (6 bases). Trimming left V 1 base short and J 4 bases short, with 10 bases between. Germline lookup yields CDR1 SQVTM and CDR2 ANQGSEA. This CDR3 is 13 amino acids long. CDR3 amino acids: CSVEVLGGETQYF. The CDR3, as DNA: TGCAGCGTTGAAGTCTTAGGGGGAGAGACCCAGTACTTC.

The V call is TRBV28, the J call TRBJ1-5; TRBD1 might be the D (5 bases). Germline lookup yields CDR1 MDHEN and CDR2 SYDVKM. This CDR3 spans 14 amino acids. V was trimmed by 10 bases and J by 6 bases, leaving 19 bases between them. The CDR3 coding sequence is TGTGCCACCCGCAGGGAAAGGTTGGCTCAGCCCCAGCATTTT. Protein sequence: CATRRERLAQPQHF.

The gene calls are TRBV9 and TRBJ1-1; TRBD1 aligns across 9 bases. V shed 6 bases, J shed 1 base, and the junction held 4 bases outside the gene matches. Looked up from germline, CDR1 is SGDLS and CDR2 is YYNGEE. The CDR3 extends over 14 amino acids. The CDR3, as DNA: TGTGCCAGCAACACAGGGGGCCCGAACACTGAAGCTTTCTTT. It is translated as CASNTGGPNTEAFF.

The V and J genes are TRBV2 and TRBJ2-7, with D possibly being TRBD1 or TRBD2 (5 bases each). The CDR3 covers 12 residues. Germline V gives CDR1 SNHLY, CDR2 FYNNEI. The CDR3 region is CAVRESSYEQYF. CDR3 nucleotide sequence: TGTGCGGTCAGGGAGAGCTCCTACGAGCAGTACTTC.

The V call is TRBV7-9, the J call TRBJ2-5, with a tentative D call TRBD2 (5 bases). This CDR3 comprises 13 residues. V shed 7 bases and J shed 2 bases, with 11 bases lying between them. Germline V gene data show CDR1 as SEHNR and CDR2 as FQNEAQ (reference sequence). The CDR3 sequence: CASNRPGQETQYF. In DNA form, the CDR3 reads TGTGCCAGCAACCGCCCGGGACAAGAGACCCAGTACTTC.

The V and J genes are TRBV5-4 and TRBJ1-6, with TRBD1 as a possible D gene (5 bases). Germline-derived CDR1 and CDR2 are SGHNT and YYREEE (reference sequence). This CDR3 has 15 residues. The V end lost 4 bases, the J end lost 9 bases, and 17 bases lay between the germline ends. The CDR3 DNA reads as TGTGCCAGCAGCCGATTCGACAGCCCACGTTCACCCCTCCACTTT. This gives the protein CASSRFDSPRSPLHF.

The chain is built from TRBV1 and TRBJ1-2; TRBD1 reflects the table's D call only, with no check against the DNA. TRBV1 is given as a pseudogene. CDR3 length: 16 residues. CDR3 protein: CTSSQDRTGTGDGYTF. The CDR3 nucleotides are TGCACCAGCAGCCAAGACCGGACCGGGACAGGGGATGGCTACACCTTC.